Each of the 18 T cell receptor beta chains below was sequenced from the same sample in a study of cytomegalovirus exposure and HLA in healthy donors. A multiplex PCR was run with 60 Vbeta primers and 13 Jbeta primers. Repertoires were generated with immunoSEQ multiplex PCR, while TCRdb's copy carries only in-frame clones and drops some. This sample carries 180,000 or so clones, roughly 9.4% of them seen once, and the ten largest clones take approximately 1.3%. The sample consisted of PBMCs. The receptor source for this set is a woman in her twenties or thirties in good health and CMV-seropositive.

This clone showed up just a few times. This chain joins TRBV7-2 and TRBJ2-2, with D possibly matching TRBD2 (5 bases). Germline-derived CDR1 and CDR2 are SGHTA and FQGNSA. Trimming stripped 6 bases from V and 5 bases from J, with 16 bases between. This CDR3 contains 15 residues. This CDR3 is CASRTGSGGTGELFF. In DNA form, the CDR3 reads TGTGCCAGCAGGACGGGGTCCGGAGGTACCGGGGAGCTGTTTTTT. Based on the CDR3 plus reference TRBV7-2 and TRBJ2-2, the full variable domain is GAGVSQSPSNKVTEKGKDVELRCDPISGHTALYWYRQSLGQGLEFLIYFQGNSAPDKSGLPSDRFSAERTGGSVSTLTIQRTQQEDSAVYLCASRTGSGGTGELFFGEGSRLTVL.

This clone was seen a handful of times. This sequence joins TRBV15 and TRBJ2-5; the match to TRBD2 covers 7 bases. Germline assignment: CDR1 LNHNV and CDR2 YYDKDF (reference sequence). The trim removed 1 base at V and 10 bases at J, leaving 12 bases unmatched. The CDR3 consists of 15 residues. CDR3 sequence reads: CATSRVIAGGVGQYF. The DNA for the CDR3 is TGTGCCACCAGCAGAGTTATAGCGGGCGGGGTAGGCCAGTACTTC.

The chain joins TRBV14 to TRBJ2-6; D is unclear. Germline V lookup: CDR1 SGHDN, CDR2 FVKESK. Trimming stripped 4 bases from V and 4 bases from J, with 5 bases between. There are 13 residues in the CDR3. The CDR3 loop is CASSPQGANVLTF. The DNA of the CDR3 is TGTGCCAGCAGCCCACAGGGGGCCAACGTCCTGACTTTC.

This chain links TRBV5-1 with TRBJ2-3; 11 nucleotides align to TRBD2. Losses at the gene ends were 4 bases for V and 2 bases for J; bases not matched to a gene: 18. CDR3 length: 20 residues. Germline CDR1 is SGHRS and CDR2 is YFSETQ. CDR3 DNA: TGCGCCAGCAGCGCTATGCTAGCGGGAGGCTTACGGAGCGTCACAGATACGCAGTATTTT. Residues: CASSAMLAGGLRSVTDTQYF. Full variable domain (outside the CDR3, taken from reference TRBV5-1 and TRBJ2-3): KAGVTQTPRYLIKTRGQQVTLSCSPISGHRSVSWYQQTPGQGLQFLFEYFSETQRNKGNFPGRFSGRQFSNSRSEMNVSTLELGDSALYLCASSAMLAGGLRSVTDTQYFGPGTRLTVL.

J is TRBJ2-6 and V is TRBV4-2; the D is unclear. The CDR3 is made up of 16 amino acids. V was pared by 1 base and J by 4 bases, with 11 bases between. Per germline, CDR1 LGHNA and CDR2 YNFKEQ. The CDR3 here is CASSQGGGAGANVLTF. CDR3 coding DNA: TGTGCCAGCAGCCAAGGAGGCGGTGCCGGGGCCAACGTCCTGACTTTC.

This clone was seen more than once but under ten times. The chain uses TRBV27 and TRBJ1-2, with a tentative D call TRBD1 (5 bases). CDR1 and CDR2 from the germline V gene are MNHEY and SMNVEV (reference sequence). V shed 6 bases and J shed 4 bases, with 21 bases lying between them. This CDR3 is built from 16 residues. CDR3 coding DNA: TGTGCCAGCAGCCACACTCCAGGGAGGAAGGTCTATGGCTACACCTTC. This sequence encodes CASSHTPGRKVYGYTF.

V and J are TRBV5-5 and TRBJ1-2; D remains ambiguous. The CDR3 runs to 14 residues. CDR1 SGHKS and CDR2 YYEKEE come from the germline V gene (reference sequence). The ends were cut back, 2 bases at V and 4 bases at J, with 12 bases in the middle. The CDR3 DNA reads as TGTGCCAGCAGCTTTTTGGCAAGACTCTATGGCTACACCTTC. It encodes CASSFLARLYGYTF.

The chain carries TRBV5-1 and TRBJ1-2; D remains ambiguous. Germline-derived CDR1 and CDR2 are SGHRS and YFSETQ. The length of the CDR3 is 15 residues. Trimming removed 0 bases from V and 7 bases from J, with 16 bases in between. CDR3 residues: CASSLVEGSAAGYTF. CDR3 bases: TGCGCCAGCAGCTTGGTAGAGGGAAGTGCTGCTGGCTACACCTTC. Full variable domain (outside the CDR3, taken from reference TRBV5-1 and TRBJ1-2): KAGVTQTPRYLIKTRGQQVTLSCSPISGHRSVSWYQQTPGQGLQFLFEYFSETQRNKGNFPGRFSGRQFSNSRSEMNVSTLELGDSALYLCASSLVEGSAAGYTFGSGTRLTVV.

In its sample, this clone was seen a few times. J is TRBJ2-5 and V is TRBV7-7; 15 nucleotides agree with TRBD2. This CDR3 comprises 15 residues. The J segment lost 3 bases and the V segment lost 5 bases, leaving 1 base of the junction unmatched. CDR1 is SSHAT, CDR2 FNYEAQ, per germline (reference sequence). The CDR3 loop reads CASSRTSGREETQYF. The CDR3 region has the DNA TGTGCCAGCAGCCGGACTAGCGGGAGGGAAGAGACCCAGTACTTC. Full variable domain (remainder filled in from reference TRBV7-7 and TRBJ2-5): GAGVSQSPRYKVTKRGQDVTLRCDPISSHATLYWYQQALGQGPEFLTYFNYEAQPDKSGLPSDRFSAERPEGSISTLTIQRTEQRDSAMYRCASSRTSGREETQYFGPGTRLLVL.

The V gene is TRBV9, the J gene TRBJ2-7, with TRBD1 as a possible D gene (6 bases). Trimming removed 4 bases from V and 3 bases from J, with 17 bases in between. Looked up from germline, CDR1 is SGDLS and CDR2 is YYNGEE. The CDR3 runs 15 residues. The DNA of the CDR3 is TGTGCCAGCAGCCCCTCGACAGGCGTCCTCTACGAGCAGTACTTC. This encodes CASSPSTGVLYEQYF.

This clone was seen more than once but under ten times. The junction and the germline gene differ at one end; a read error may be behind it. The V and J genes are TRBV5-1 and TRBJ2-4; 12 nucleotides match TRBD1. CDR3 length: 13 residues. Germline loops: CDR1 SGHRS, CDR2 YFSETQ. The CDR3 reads CASSSGDRGRESF. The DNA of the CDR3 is TGCGCCAGCAGCTCGGGGGACAGGGGGCGAGAAAGCTTC.

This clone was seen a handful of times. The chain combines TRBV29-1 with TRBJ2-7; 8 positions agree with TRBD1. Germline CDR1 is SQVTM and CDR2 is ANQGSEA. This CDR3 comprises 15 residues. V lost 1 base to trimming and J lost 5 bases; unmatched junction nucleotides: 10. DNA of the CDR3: TGCAGCGTTGAAGCCTCTCTGACAGGGGTCGACGAGCAGTACTTC. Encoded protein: CSVEASLTGVDEQYF.

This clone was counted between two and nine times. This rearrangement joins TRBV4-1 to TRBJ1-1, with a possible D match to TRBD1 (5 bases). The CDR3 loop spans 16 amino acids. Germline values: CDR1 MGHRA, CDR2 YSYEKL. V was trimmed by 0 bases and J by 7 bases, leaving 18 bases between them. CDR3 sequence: CASSQEGGVRGGEAFF. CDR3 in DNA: TGCGCCAGCAGCCAAGAAGGTGGCGTACGGGGGGGTGAAGCTTTCTTT.

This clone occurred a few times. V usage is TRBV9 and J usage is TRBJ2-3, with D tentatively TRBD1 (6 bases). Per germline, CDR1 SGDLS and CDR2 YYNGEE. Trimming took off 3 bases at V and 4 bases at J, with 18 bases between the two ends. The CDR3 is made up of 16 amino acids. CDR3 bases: TGTGCCAGCAGCGGTAACAGGGCATTAGTTGCAGATACGCAGTATTTT. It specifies CASSGNRALVADTQYF.

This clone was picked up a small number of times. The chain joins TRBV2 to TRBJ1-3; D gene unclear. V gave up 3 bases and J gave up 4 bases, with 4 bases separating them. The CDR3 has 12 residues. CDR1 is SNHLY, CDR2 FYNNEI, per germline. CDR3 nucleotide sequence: TGTGCCAGCAGTGATCGGGGAAACACCATATATTTT. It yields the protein CASSDRGNTIYF.

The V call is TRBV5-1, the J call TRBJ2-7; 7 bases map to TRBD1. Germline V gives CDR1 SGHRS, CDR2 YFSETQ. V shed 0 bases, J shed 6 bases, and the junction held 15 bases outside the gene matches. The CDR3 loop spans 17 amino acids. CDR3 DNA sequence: TGCGCCAGCAGCTTGGAAGGGCGAGGGGGCCCCCAAGGCGAGCAGTACTTC. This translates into CASSLEGRGGPQGEQYF.

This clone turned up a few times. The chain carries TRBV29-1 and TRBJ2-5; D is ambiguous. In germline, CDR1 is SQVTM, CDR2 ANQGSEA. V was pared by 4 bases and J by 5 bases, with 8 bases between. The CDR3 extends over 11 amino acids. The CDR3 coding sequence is TGCAGCGTTGGTCTATCGGAGACCCAGTACTTC. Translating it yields CSVGLSETQYF.

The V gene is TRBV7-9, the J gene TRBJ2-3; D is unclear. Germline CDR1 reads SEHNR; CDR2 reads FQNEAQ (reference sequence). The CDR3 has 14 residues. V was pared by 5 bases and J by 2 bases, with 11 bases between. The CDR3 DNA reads TGTGCCAGCAGCCACTCGACATTCACAGATACGCAGTATTTT. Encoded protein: CASSHSTFTDTQYF.